This T cell receptor (beta chain) was retrieved from a study of OX40 agonist ivuxolimab in advanced cancers. The study, taken as a whole, reports: Also present in some nonresponders was a low level of normalized T-cell clonal expansion.

In regard to this clone: Antigen: not known.

The CDR3 runs to 16 residues. Germline V gives CDR1 KGHSH, CDR2 LQKENI. Trimming cost V 2 bases and J 1 base, with 11 bases left between them. Sequencing used immunoSEQ multiplex PCR; TCRdb keeps in-frame clones, though not all of them. The sample lists about 74,000 clones; 86% were seen once. The chain is built from TRBV18 and TRBJ2-2, with D uncertain. This sample comprised CD4+ or CD8+ T cells sorted from blood, obtained in a trial of the OX40 agonist ivuxolimab. The TCR sequence derives from an adult with an advanced solid tumor such as melanoma, head and neck, liver or kidney cancer. The CDR3 is CASSPTSAGNTGELFF. The CDR3 nucleotides are TGTGCCAGCTCACCAACCAGCGCAGGGAACACCGGGGAGCTGTTTTTT.